The clone carrying this T cell receptor beta chain was found a few times. Its antigen remains unknown. It may be a read error: a sequence one base away is much more abundant. Here the CDR3 omits its conserved ending phenylalanine or tryptophan, so a read error is the likely source. CD8+CD57+ cell expansion, shown by flow cytometry, had occurred in the patients selected for sequencing. Every one of the patients had aplastic anemia (severe, acquired). The CDR3 runs to 16 residues. Trimming removed 0 bases from V and 0 bases from J, with 9 bases in between. CDR1 is SGDLS and CDR2 is YYNGEE in the germline V gene. The sample belongs to a study of CD8+CD57+ T cells in acquired aplastic anemia. As for the study in general: DNA from sorted CD4+ and CD8+ cells averaged approximately 3.2 ug.

Findings and caveats of the study: Patients and controls were not found to differ significantly in CD8+ Simpson's diversity. In common between the patients and the controls were twenty-nine CD8+ CDR3 sequences.

Genomic DNA served as template for TCR beta VDJ and CDR3 profiling. TCRdb called the reads again in MiXCR, with one record for every CDR3 protein. The top ten clones hold 15% to 20% of a sample with about 200,000 distinct CDR3 sequences, roughly 50% of them seen once. The TCR was taken from a human donor with aplastic anemia. The sample comprised sorted CD4+, CD8+, or CD8+CD57+ T cells (not recorded which) from PBMCs. The chain uses TRBV9 and TRBJ1-4; no firm D call. The CDR3 DNA reads TGTGCCAGCAGCGTAGGTCGGGTTCCAACTAATGAAAAACTGTTTTAT. As protein: CASSVGRVPTNEKLFY.